Listed below are T cell receptor beta chains from one sample, sequenced in a study of cytotoxic CD8 clonotypes in ibrutinib-treated CLL. TCRdb's table, derived via immunoSEQ multiplex PCR, lists solely in-frame clones and lacks some. The table records approximately 300,000 clones, 80% of them present only once. Specimen: PBMCs, collected before ibrutinib treatment. These receptors all come from a human donor with chronic lymphocytic leukemia. Both conserved end residues are part of each CDR3. The order of the fields is CDR3 DNA, CDR3 protein, clone size, V gene, J gene, D gene. A D gene is named only where the DNA matches it firmly. Size is stated for part of the rows, as once, few or many counts, or as a class when the clone is expanded.

TGTGCCAGCAGGGAAGCGGGAGGTGCCTCCTACGAGCAGTACTTC,CASREAGGASYEQYF,-,TRBV7-2,TRBJ2-7,TRBD2
TGTGCCAGCAGTGAAGCGGGGACTTACTCCTACGAGCAGTACTTC,CASSEAGTYSYEQYF,-,TRBV6-1,TRBJ2-7,-
TGTGCCTGGAGTGTATCGGGGGGCCAGCCCCAGCATTTT,CAWSVSGGQPQHF,-,TRBV30,TRBJ1-5,-
TGTGCCAGCAGTTTAGGCTTACTAGCGGGAGTTGGCACAGATACGCAGTATTTT,CASSLGLLAGVGTDTQYF,-,TRBV28,TRBJ2-3,TRBD2
TGTGCCAGCACCCCAGCGGGGCCCCACAATGAGCAGTTCTTC,CASTPAGPHNEQFF,-,TRBV27,TRBJ2-1,TRBD2
TGTGCCAGCAGTTTTCGGGGCGAGCAGTACTTC,CASSFRGEQYF,-,TRBV28,TRBJ2-7,-
TGCGCCAGCAGCCAAGATCTTCCTGGACTAGCGAGCTCCTACGAGCAGTACTTC,CASSQDLPGLASSYEQYF,-,TRBV4-3,TRBJ2-7,TRBD2
TGTGCCTGGAGAGGTAGCGGGAGAAATGAGCAGTTCTTC,CAWRGSGRNEQFF,once,TRBV30,TRBJ2-1,TRBD2
TGTGCCAGCAGCCGGTTGACAGGGGAGACCCAGTACTTC,CASSRLTGETQYF,-,TRBV2,TRBJ2-5,TRBD1
TGTGCCAGCAGCTTAGCCCCAGCGGGAGTTGGGCTCAATGAGCAGTTCTTC,CASSLAPAGVGLNEQFF,-,TRBV7-2,TRBJ2-1,TRBD2
TGTGCCAGCAGCTTGGATCGGGCAGGTGGGACCCAGTACTTC,CASSLDRAGGTQYF,-,TRBV11-1,TRBJ2-5,-
TGTGCCAGCAGTAAGGCACCAGAGACCCAGTACTTC,CASSKAPETQYF,-,TRBV25-1,TRBJ2-5,-
TGTGCCATCAGTCGCCGGGCCTCCGGGAACTATGGCTACACCTTC,CAISRRASGNYGYTF,few,TRBV10-3,TRBJ1-2,-
TGTGCCAGTGGACTAGACGCCTACGAGCAGTACTTC,CASGLDAYEQYF,-,TRBV27,TRBJ2-7,TRBD2
TGTGCCAGCAGCCGAGCGGGAGTGCCCTACGAGCAGTACTTC,CASSRAGVPYEQYF,few,TRBV14,TRBJ2-7,TRBD2
TGTGCCAGCAGCCAAGAAGCGGAACAAGAGACCCAGTACTTC,CASSQEAEQETQYF,-,TRBV4-2,TRBJ2-5,-
TGTGCCTGGAGTAAGCTCTACGAGCAGTACTTC,CAWSKLYEQYF,-,TRBV30,TRBJ2-7,-
TGTGCCAGCAGCTTGGTAGGGACGTCGACAGATACGCAGTATTTT,CASSLVGTSTDTQYF,-,TRBV5-6,TRBJ2-3,-
TGCGCCAGCAGCCAAGCCGGGACAGGGATCAATGGCTACACCTTC,CASSQAGTGINGYTF,few,TRBV4-1,TRBJ1-2,TRBD1
TGCGCCAGCAGCTTGGTCCGACAGCCTTCCTACGAGCAGTACTTC,CASSLVRQPSYEQYF,-,TRBV5-1,TRBJ2-7,-
TGTGCCAGCAGCTTTATCAGGGGCCAGAGGGGTGATACGCAGTATTTT,CASSFIRGQRGDTQYF,-,TRBV7-6,TRBJ2-3,-
TGTGCCAGCAGGGCGCAGGGGAACACTGAAGCTTTCTTT,CASRAQGNTEAFF,-,TRBV6-5,TRBJ1-1,-
TGTGCCAGCAGTTTATTGCGACTAGCGGGAGCGTCAGATACGCAGTATTTT,CASSLLRLAGASDTQYF,-,TRBV27,TRBJ2-3,TRBD2
TGTGCCAGCAGAACAGGGTTTCGCACTGAAGCTTTCTTT,CASRTGFRTEAFF,-,TRBV27,TRBJ1-1,-
TGTGCCAGCAGGGAGAGCGGGAGGGCCGGAAACGAGCAGTACTTC,CASRESGRAGNEQYF,-,TRBV27,TRBJ2-7,TRBD2
TGTGCCAGCGCCCAACGTGCGGGAGGCACCTACGAGCAGTACTTC,CASAQRAGGTYEQYF,-,TRBV7-2,TRBJ2-7,TRBD2
TGCAGCGTTGAAGGGTCGGCCGGCACCGGGGAGCTGTTTTTT,CSVEGSAGTGELFF,-,TRBV29-1,TRBJ2-2,-
TGTGCCAGCAGCAAAGACTCGCTGGACAGCTACGAGCAGTACTTC,CASSKDSLDSYEQYF,-,TRBV21-1,TRBJ2-7,-
TGTGCCACCCGGGGGGTCCCTTATAACACTGAAGCTTTCTTT,CATRGVPYNTEAFF,-,TRBV15,TRBJ1-1,-
TGTGCCAGCAGTCTCGGGACCTACGAGCAGTACTTC,CASSLGTYEQYF,-,TRBV28,TRBJ2-7,-
TGTGCCAGCAGTCCGACTCAGGGGGCTGCAGGCGAGCAGTACTTC,CASSPTQGAAGEQYF,-,TRBV27,TRBJ2-7,TRBD1
TGCGCCAGCAGCCAAGATTTGGCGGGAGGACAATTTAGTTACGAGCAGTACTTC,CASSQDLAGGQFSYEQYF,-,TRBV4-3,TRBJ2-7,TRBD2
TGCGCCAGCAGCTATACGGGGCAAGAGACCCAGTACTTC,CASSYTGQETQYF,-,TRBV5-1,TRBJ2-5,-